The 21 T cell receptor beta chains given below trace back to one sample, sequenced in a study of T cells in Graves' hyperthyroidism and ophthalmopathy. Amplification yielded TCR beta CDR3 regions, with RNA transcripts as the source. During a first-round RT-PCR of the TCR CDR3, the HTBI primer set was used. In TCRdb, the multiplex PCR reads were re-called with MiXCR into one record per CDR3 protein. This table has fewer than 850,000 distinct CDR3 sequences, approximately 15% appearing once. The sample was blood. These receptors were taken from a man aged 50 to 59 with Graves' hyperthyroidism.

In its sample, this clonotype was seen many times. Here the CDR3 DNA reads TGTGCCACCAGTGATTTCAGGGAACGCGGCGGGGAGACCCAGTACTTC. It is translated as CATSDFRERGGETQYF. V is TRBV24-1 and J is TRBJ2-5; the D call may be TRBD1 or TRBD2 (5 bases each). Trimming pared 1 base from V and 5 bases from J, leaving 16 bases between. CDR3 length: 16 residues. Per germline, CDR1 KGHDR and CDR2 SFDVKD.

This clonotype showed up just a few times. This chain links TRBV20-1 with TRBJ2-7; the match to TRBD2 covers 12 bases. This CDR3 contains 14 residues. Trimming took 6 bases from V and 1 from J; bases not matched to a gene: 4. Germline V CDR1 and CDR2: DFQATT, SNEGSKA (reference sequence). For the CDR3, the DNA is TGCAGTGCCCCGACTAGCGGGGGATCCTACGAGCAGTACTTC. Protein: CSAPTSGGSYEQYF.

J is TRBJ1-1 and V is TRBV18; D is unclear. V shed 6 bases and J shed 3 bases, with 11 bases lying between them. The CDR3 loop spans 13 amino acids. The germline V gene has CDR1 KGHSH and CDR2 LQKENI. CDR3 DNA: TGTGCCAGCTCGCTGGTCTTGGACACTGAAGCTTTCTTT. As protein: CASSLVLDTEAFF.

As regards this clonotype: This may come from a read error, since a much larger clone is one base off. The chain recombines TRBV28 with TRBJ1-1; D gene uncertain. Trimming removed 7 bases from V and 4 bases from J, with 10 bases in between. Germline-derived CDR1 and CDR2 are MDHEN and SYDVKM. CDR3 length: 12 residues. The CDR3 protein is CASTTRGTEAFF. The DNA for the CDR3 is TGTGCCAGCACGACACGGGGCACTGAAGCTTTCTTT.

This sequence joins TRBV6-2 or TRBV6-3 and TRBJ1-2, with TRBD1 as a possible D gene (5 bases). The CDR3 contains 15 residues. The germline gives CDR1 MNHEY, CDR2 SVGEGT. V dropped 2 bases and J dropped 8 bases, with 18 bases sitting between them. CDR3 DNA sequence: TGTGCCAGCAGTTACCCCAGACCGGGACTTCGGGGCTACACCTTC. Translation gives CASSYPRPGLRGYTF.

V and J are TRBV9 and TRBJ1-1; D ambiguous. Germline lookup yields CDR1 SGDLS and CDR2 YYNGEE. The CDR3 has 15 residues. The germline V and J ends were trimmed by 4 bases and 4 bases, with 17 bases remaining between them. CDR3 region: CASSPQVGVGTEAFF. The CDR3 region has the DNA TGTGCCAGCAGCCCCCAGGTCGGGGTAGGCACTGAAGCTTTCTTT.

The chain uses TRBV4-3 and TRBJ2-2, with 9 bases lining up with TRBD2. Per germline, CDR1 LGHNA and CDR2 YSLEER. The CDR3 has 16 residues. V shed 0 bases and J 6 bases; nucleotides not matched to a gene: 5. CDR3 DNA: TGCGCCAGCAGCCAAGAGTCTAGCGGGATGTCCGGGGAGCTGTTTTTT. Translation gives CASSQESSGMSGELFF.

This clonotype has ten or more counts. The rearrangement joins TRBV11-2 to TRBJ2-2; 9 bases align to TRBD2. CDR1 SGHAT and CDR2 FQNNGV come from the germline V gene. The V segment lost 6 bases and the J segment 1 base; nucleotides outside the gene matches: 12. The CDR3 is made up of 18 amino acids. The CDR3 DNA follows: TGTGCCAGCAGTTCAACTTCCGGGACTAGCTGGAACACCGGGGAGCTGTTTTTT. Translation: CASSSTSGTSWNTGELFF.

This clonotype was detected many times. The rearrangement joins TRBV11-2 to TRBJ1-2; the D gene is possibly TRBD1 (5 bases). Per the germline V gene, CDR1 is SGHAT and CDR2 is FQNNGV. The V end lost 5 bases, the J end lost 7 bases, and 20 bases lay between the germline ends. This CDR3 is 15 amino acids long. DNA of the CDR3: TGTGCCAGCAGCCCCCCGACCAGGGAATCAACTGGCTACACCTTC. As protein: CASSPPTRESTGYTF.

This clonotype was found many times. This chain uses TRBV2 with TRBJ1-4, with D maybe TRBD1 (5 bases). CDR1 is SNHLY and CDR2 is FYNNEI in the germline V gene. Trimming stripped 9 bases from V and 0 bases from J, with 8 bases between. This CDR3 is built from 13 residues. Here the CDR3 reads CARRGATNEKLFF. In DNA, the CDR3 is TGTGCCAGAAGGGGAGCAACTAATGAAAAACTGTTTTTT. The whole variable domain, remainder taken from reference TRBV2 and TRBJ1-4, is EPEVTQTPSHQVTQMGQEVILRCVPISNHLYFYWYRQILGQKVEFLVSFYNNEISEKSEIFDDQFSVERPDGSNFTLKIRSTKLEDSAMYFCARRGATNEKLFFGSGTQLSVL.

Here the CDR3 reads CSVKYGSNPNTGELFF. The CDR3 DNA reads TGCAGCGTGAAGTACGGGTCTAACCCTAACACCGGGGAGCTGTTTTTT. The chain carries TRBV29-1 and TRBJ2-2, with no clear D. With 6 bases removed from V and 2 bases from J, the gap between germline ends came to 19 bases. Germline values: CDR1 SQVTM, CDR2 ANQGSEA. This CDR3 is built from 16 residues.

At least ten counts were recorded for this clonotype. The chain links TRBV6-1 to TRBJ2-1; 13 bases line up with TRBD2. The CDR3 length is 17 residues. CDR1 is MNHNS, CDR2 SASEGT, per germline. V dropped 5 bases and J dropped 2; count of bases not matched to a gene: 6. This CDR3 is CASSSTSGRAPYNEQFF. The CDR3 region has the DNA TGTGCCAGCAGTTCAACTAGCGGGAGGGCTCCCTACAATGAGCAGTTCTTC.

This clonotype came up many times. V usage is TRBV6-2 or TRBV6-3 and J usage is TRBJ2-1; TRBD2 agrees at 7 bases. V shed 4 bases, J shed 15 bases, and the junction held 18 bases outside the gene matches. Germline V gene sequence: CDR1 MNHEY, CDR2 SVGEGT. The CDR3 is 15 amino acids. The CDR3 DNA is TGTGCCAGCAGTTCAACGTCTAGCGGCCCCCCGGATGCGTTCTTC. Amino acids: CASSSTSSGPPDAFF.

The chain links TRBV10-3 to TRBJ2-2; 8 bases map to TRBD1. Looked up from germline, CDR1 is ENHRY and CDR2 is SYGVKD. The ends lost 2 bases at V and 1 base at J; junction bases unmatched: 3. This CDR3 comprises 16 residues. The CDR3 DNA follows: TGTGCCATCAGTGAGCAGGGGGCGCGGAACACCGGGGAGCTGTTTTTT. Translating gives CAISEQGARNTGELFF.

The J gene is TRBJ2-3, the V gene TRBV6-5; D gene ambiguous. This CDR3 has 15 amino acids. Germline V gene sequence: CDR1 MNHEY, CDR2 SVGAGI. V was trimmed by 2 bases and J by 0 bases, leaving 9 bases between them. CDR3 DNA: TGTGCCAGCAGTTACCGGTCCCCTAGCACAGATACGCAGTATTTT. Its protein product is CASSYRSPSTDTQYF.

This clonotype was seen many times. The chain links TRBV19 to TRBJ1-6; weak D call: TRBD1 (5 bases). V was clipped by 5 bases and J by 4 bases, with 15 bases between them. CDR3 length equals 16 residues. CDR1 is LNHDA and CDR2 is SQIVND in the germline V gene (reference sequence). The CDR3 here is CASSGAYDRYNSPLHF. The CDR3 DNA follows: TGTGCCAGTAGTGGCGCGTACGACAGATATAATTCACCCCTCCACTTT. Full variable domain (missing parts from reference TRBV19 and TRBJ1-6): DGGITQSPKYLFRKEGQNVTLSCEQNLNHDAMYWYRQDPGQGLRLIYYSQIVNDFQKGDIAEGYSVSREKKESFPLTVTSAQKNPTAFYLCASSGAYDRYNSPLHFGNGTRLTVT.

This chain links TRBV20-1 with TRBJ2-5; 7 bases match TRBD1. After removal of 6 bases from V and 1 base from J, the junction contained 11 bases not matched to a gene. Germline lookup yields CDR1 DFQATT and CDR2 SNEGSKA (reference sequence). The CDR3 spans 15 residues. CDR3 sequence: CSATPFDRAQETQYF. The CDR3 bases are TGCAGTGCAACCCCTTTCGACAGGGCCCAAGAGACCCAGTACTTC.

The chain employs TRBV18 and TRBJ1-1, with 9 bases aligning to TRBD1. This CDR3 spans 13 amino acids. The V gene end was trimmed by 4 bases and the J gene end by 7 bases; junction bases not matched to a gene: 4. The germline V gene encodes CDR1 KGHSH and CDR2 LQKENI. CDR3 DNA sequence: TGTGCCAGCTCACAGGGACAGGGTCTTGAAGCTTTCTTT. Its protein product is CASSQGQGLEAFF.

This clonotype was detected a few times. The chain combines TRBV20-1 with TRBJ2-1; D gene uncertain. Trimming cost V 3 bases and J 4 bases, with 19 bases left between them. CDR3 length equals 16 residues. CDR1 is DFQATT, CDR2 SNEGSKA, per germline (reference sequence). The CDR3 sequence: CSASPGPPEPYNEQFF. The CDR3 DNA reads as TGCAGTGCTAGTCCCGGGCCTCCAGAACCTTACAATGAGCAGTTCTTC.

This clonotype was seen more than once but under ten times. The genes are TRBV19 and TRBJ2-5; D is perhaps TRBD1 (5 bases). This CDR3 is 14 amino acids long. The germline CDR1 and CDR2 sequences are LNHDA and SQIVND (reference sequence). The V end lost 3 bases, the J end lost 5 bases, and 13 bases lay between the germline ends. The CDR3 is CASSIAGMAETQYF. The CDR3 DNA follows: TGTGCCAGTAGTATTGCAGGGATGGCGGAGACCCAGTACTTC.

This clonotype has at least ten counts. The gene calls are TRBV12-3 or TRBV12-4 and TRBJ2-1, with 12 nucleotides matching TRBD2. The CDR3 covers 16 residues. The V gene end was trimmed by 6 bases and the J gene end by 4 bases; junction bases not matched to a gene: 7. CDR3 sequence reads: CASSPLLAGGYNEQFF. The CDR3 coding sequence is TGTGCCAGCAGCCCTTTACTAGCGGGAGGATACAATGAGCAGTTCTTC.